Each of the 17 T cell receptor beta chains below was sequenced from the same sample in a study of a mutant IDH1 vaccine in newly diagnosed glioma. The time point: week 11, during vaccination. Doses comprised 300 ug of mutant IDH1 20-mer peptide each, plus topical imiquimod. These receptors lack a known antigen. The assay was immunoSEQ multiplex PCR, and TCRdb's table has in-frame clones only and misses some. The profile shows about 64,000 clones, approximately 84% of them singletons. The input for sequencing was PBMCs, taken from a glioma patient whose treatment included an IDH1 peptide vaccine. The receptors originated from a woman aged 45-65 years with glioma.

The CDR3, as DNA: TGTGCCAGCAGCGATCTAGCCGGTCCTGGGGGTGGCGAGACCCAGTACTTC. Its protein is CASSDLAGPGGGETQYF. J is TRBJ2-5 and V is TRBV9; tentatively, D is TRBD1 or TRBD2 (5 bases each). The germline gives CDR1 SGDLS, CDR2 YYNGEE. The V end was cut by 3 bases, the J end by 5 bases, with 23 bases between. This CDR3 region has 17 residues. The full variable domain, completed using reference TRBV9 and TRBJ2-5, is DSGVTQTPKHLITATGQRVTLRCSPRSGDLSVYWYQQSLDQGLQFLIQYYNGEERAKGNILERFSAQQFPDLHSELNLSSLELGDSALYFCASSDLAGPGGGETQYFGPGTRLLVL.

The chain recombines TRBV23-1 with TRBJ2-1; the match to TRBD2 covers 8 bases. TRBV23-1 is reported as an ORF; its role is uncertain. This CDR3 is 16 amino acids long. Trimming at V came to 2 bases and at J to 6 bases, leaving 9 bases not matched to a gene. CDR3 bases: TGCGCCAGCAGTCAAGTAATTAGCGGGGTATCCAATGAGCAGTTCTTC. Amino acids: CASSQVISGVSNEQFF.

The CDR3 sequence: CASSTGTGFSYEQYF. CDR3 DNA sequence: TGTGCCAGTAGTACTGGGACAGGGTTCTCCTACGAGCAGTACTTC. The genes are TRBV19 and TRBJ2-7; 9 bases map to TRBD1. J was trimmed by 0 bases and V by 4 bases; bases with no gene match: 4. Germline CDR1 LNHDA, CDR2 SQIVND (reference sequence). This CDR3 has 15 amino acids.

The chain is built from TRBV11-2 and TRBJ2-7, with D tentatively TRBD1 (5 bases). The germline V gene has CDR1 SGHAT and CDR2 FQNNGV. V lost 3 bases and J lost 0, with 12 bases in between. The CDR3 sequence is 15 residues long. The DNA of the CDR3 is TGTGCCAGCAGCTTTGGCAGGGCGTTCTCCTACGAGCAGTACTTC. It specifies CASSFGRAFSYEQYF.

This chain links TRBV5-1 with TRBJ2-7; TRBD1 might be the D (6 bases). Trimming took 2 bases from V and 0 from J, leaving 9 bases between them. From germline, CDR1 is SGHRS and CDR2 YFSETQ. This CDR3 has 14 residues. CDR3 sequence reads: CASSLRQASYEQYF. CDR3 DNA: TGCGCCAGCAGCTTAAGACAGGCCTCCTACGAGCAGTACTTC.

This chain connects TRBV6-1 to TRBJ2-2; TRBD1 is a possible D gene (6 bases). V was trimmed by 5 bases and J by 4 bases, leaving 14 bases between them. Per germline, CDR1 MNHNS and CDR2 SASEGT. This CDR3 has 15 residues. DNA for the CDR3: TGTGCCAGCAGTTTAAGACAGGCGGGCACCGGGGAGCTGTTTTTT. Its translation is CASSLRQAGTGELFF.

This clone came up a few times. The chain joins TRBV29-1 to TRBJ1-4; D is perhaps TRBD1 (5 bases). This CDR3 has 14 residues. CDR1 is SQVTM, CDR2 ANQGSEA, per germline. V lost 4 bases and J lost 2, with 11 bases in between. DNA of the CDR3: TGCAGCGTTGGAGGGGATCGGACTAATGAAAAACTGTTTTTT. Its protein product is CSVGGDRTNEKLFF. The complete variable domain, with remaining parts taken from reference TRBV29-1 and TRBJ1-4, reads SAVISQKPSRDICQRGTSLTIQCQVDSQVTMMFWYRQQPGQSLTLIATANQGSEATYESGFVIDKFPISRPNLTFSTLTVSNMSPEDSSIYLCSVGGDRTNEKLFFGSGTQLSVL.

This clone occurred a few times. The chain carries TRBV11-3 and TRBJ1-1, with unresolved D. Germline V gives CDR1 SGHNT, CDR2 YENEEA. V lost 5 bases, J lost 4 bases, and 11 bases lay in between. The CDR3 runs to 13 residues. In DNA, the CDR3 is TGTGCCAGCAGCCCCAGCGCTAGCACTGAAGCTTTCTTT. Amino acids: CASSPSASTEAFF. The full variable domain, completed using reference TRBV11-3 and TRBJ1-1, is EAGVVQSPRYKIIEKKQPVAFWCNPISGHNTLYWYLQNLGQGPELLIRYENEEAVDDSQLPKDRFSAERLKGVDSTLKIQPAELGDSAVYLCASSPSASTEAFFGQGTRLTVV.

This clone was seen just once. The J gene is TRBJ1-5, the V gene TRBV7-8; 9 nucleotides line up with TRBD1. Trimming at V came to 3 bases and at J to 4 bases, leaving 7 bases not matched to a gene. Germline values: CDR1 SGHVS, CDR2 FQNEAQ. CDR3 length: 16 amino acids. CDR3 protein: CASSFKQGATNQPQHF. In DNA form, the CDR3 reads TGTGCCAGCAGCTTCAAACAGGGGGCTACTAATCAGCCCCAGCATTTT.

The chain couples TRBV7-9 to TRBJ1-1; D is undetermined. From germline, CDR1 is SEHNR and CDR2 FQNEAQ (reference sequence). V dropped 3 bases and J dropped 0 bases, with 8 bases sitting between them. This CDR3 region has 14 residues. In DNA, the CDR3 is TGTGCCAGCAGCTTCGGAAACATGAACACTGAAGCTTTCTTT. Its translation is CASSFGNMNTEAFF.

The rearrangement uses TRBV30 and TRBJ1-1; no firm D call. CDR1 is GTSNPN and CDR2 is SVGIG in the germline V gene (reference sequence). Deletions cut 0 bases from V and 1 base from J, with 6 bases between. The CDR3 length is 13 residues. The CDR3 spells CAWSVAENTEAFF. As DNA, the CDR3 is TGTGCCTGGAGTGTGGCAGAGAACACTGAAGCTTTCTTT.

The chain links TRBV9 to TRBJ1-1; the match to TRBD1 covers 8 bases. CDR1 is SGDLS, CDR2 YYNGEE, per germline. J gave up 0 bases and V 5 bases, and 3 bases lay outside the gene matches. The CDR3 covers 14 residues. CDR3 nucleotides: TGTGCCAGCAGTCAGGGGGCGGTGAACACTGAAGCTTTCTTT. This translates into CASSQGAVNTEAFF.

The J gene is TRBJ1-3, the V gene TRBV5-1, with a tentative D call TRBD1 (6 bases). Germline V lookup: CDR1 SGHRS, CDR2 YFSETQ. This CDR3 has 15 amino acids. The germline V and J ends were trimmed by 1 base and 4 bases, with 12 bases remaining between them. The CDR3 coding sequence is TGCGCCAGCAGCTTGAACTTGGGGGGCGGAAACACCATATATTTT. Its protein product is CASSLNLGGGNTIYF. The full variable domain, completed using reference TRBV5-1 and TRBJ1-3, is KAGVTQTPRYLIKTRGQQVTLSCSPISGHRSVSWYQQTPGQGLQFLFEYFSETQRNKGNFPGRFSGRQFSNSRSEMNVSTLELGDSALYLCASSLNLGGGNTIYFGEGSWLTVV.

The chain has TRBV7-9 and TRBJ2-7; possible D gene TRBD1, 6 bases. The CDR3 covers 14 residues. Germline lookup yields CDR1 SEHNR and CDR2 FQNEAQ (reference sequence). Trimming removed 5 bases from V and 0 bases from J, with 11 bases in between. The CDR3 here is CASSPWDNSYEQYF. The CDR3 DNA reads TGTGCCAGCAGCCCCTGGGACAACTCCTACGAGCAGTACTTC.

A single count supports this clone. The J gene is TRBJ1-3, the V gene TRBV4-2; TRBD1 matches 9 bases. V shed 0 bases and J 2 bases; nucleotides not matched to a gene: 5. The CDR3 has 17 residues. CDR1 and CDR2 from the germline V gene are LGHNA and YNFKEQ. The CDR3 nucleotides are TGTGCCAGCAGCCAAGATCAGGGGGACAGGGCTGGAAACACCATATATTTT. It specifies CASSQDQGDRAGNTIYF.

The J gene is TRBJ2-7, the V gene TRBV5-6, with 8 bases identical to TRBD1. The CDR3 runs to 13 residues. With V trimmed by 4 bases and J by 3 bases, 3 bases remained unmatched. In germline, CDR1 is SGHDT, CDR2 YYEEEE. CDR3 DNA sequence: TGTGCCAGCAGCGTCAGGGGGCACTACGAGCAGTACTTC. This sequence encodes CASSVRGHYEQYF.

The chain combines TRBV6-6 with TRBJ2-7, with TRBD1 matching over 10 bases. This CDR3 contains 16 residues. Losses at the gene ends were 5 bases for V and 7 bases for J; bases not matched to a gene: 14. The germline CDR1 and CDR2 sequences are MNHNY and SVGAGI (reference sequence). The chain's CDR3 is CASSNRDRGLAGEQYF. The CDR3 DNA reads TGTGCCAGCAGTAACCGGGACAGGGGCCTCGCAGGGGAGCAGTACTTC.